This T cell receptor (beta chain) was recovered during a study of T-cell reconstitution after alpha-beta-depleted transplantation in children. In its sample, this clonotype was seen many times. As it was prepared, the TCRbeta library received unique molecular identifiers. From the PCR reads, TCRdb called clonotypes with MiXCR, one entry per CDR3 protein. The sample includes hundreds of thousands of distinct CDR3 sequences, about 9.5% seen only once; the top ten take approximately 6.6%. The CDR3 runs 12 residues. Germline assignment: CDR1 SGHDT and CDR2 YYEEEE. J gave up 5 bases and V 2 bases, and 1 base lay outside the gene matches.

The sequences come from PBMCs from the stem cell graft donor, collected from the stem cell graft. The chain employs TRBV5-6 and TRBJ2-7; the match to TRBD1 covers 7 bases. The TCR originated in a human donor who donated a stem cell graft to a child with acute lymphoblastic leukemia. Written as DNA, the CDR3 is TGTGCCAGCAGCTTTGGACAGGACGAGCAGTACTTC. Protein product: CASSFGQDEQYF. Drawing the rest from reference TRBV5-6 and TRBJ2-7, the complete variable domain is DAGVTQSPTHLIKTRGQQVTLRCSPKSGHDTVSWYQQALGQGPQFIFQYYEEEERQRGNFPDRFSGHQFPNYSSELNVNALLLGDSALYLCASSFGQDEQYFGPGTRLTVT.